These 4 T cell receptor beta chains share one sample of origin, sequenced in a study of blood T cell repertoires in COVID-19. Clones were sequenced by immunoSEQ multiplex PCR, and TCRdb holds only the in-frame ones, with some missing. This table has some 270,000 clones, approximately 85% appearing once. The specimen was peripheral blood. These receptors originate from a human donor with COVID-19, enrolled during active disease. The donor label of this sample is uncertain.

CDR3 coding DNA: TGCGCCAGCAGCTTGGTTGGCGAAAAACTGTTTTTT. This encodes CASSLVGEKLFF. The chain combines TRBV5-1 with TRBJ1-4; D remains ambiguous. The CDR3 has 12 amino acids. V lost 0 bases and J lost 8, with 5 bases in between. Germline CDR1 reads SGHRS; CDR2 reads YFSETQ.

The chain carries TRBV9 and TRBJ1-2; 12 bases align to TRBD1. There are 17 residues in the CDR3. The germline V gene encodes CDR1 SGDLS and CDR2 YYNGEE. The V and J ends lost 3 bases and 2 bases, in that order; junction bases with no gene match: 8. DNA for the CDR3: TGTGCCAGCAGCGAGGGACAGGGGGCAAGTCCAAACTATGGCTACACCTTC. Encoded protein: CASSEGQGASPNYGYTF.

This clone was detected once. This rearrangement joins TRBV21-1 to TRBJ1-1. TRBV21-1 is marked as a pseudogene. The CDR3 is 15 amino acids. In DNA form, the CDR3 reads TGTGCCAGCAGCAGGGTAGTAGACGGGTACACTGAAGCTTTCTTT. Translating it yields CASSRVVDGYTEAFF.

The chain joins TRBV7-3 to TRBJ2-7, with 7 bases fitting TRBD2. The CDR3 consists of 19 residues. The V and J ends lost 1 base and 0 bases, in that order; junction bases with no gene match: 15. CDR1 and CDR2 from the germline V gene are SGHTA and FQGTGA. The chain's CDR3 is CASSLSRLGASGASYEQYF. The CDR3 nucleotides read TGTGCCAGCAGCTTAAGTCGACTCGGGGCTAGCGGAGCCTCCTACGAGCAGTACTTC.